This T cell receptor (beta chain) was sequenced during a study of blood T cell repertoires in COVID-19. About the study: Material from acute and convalescent COVID-19 was sourced from the United States, Italy and Spain. The cDNA or gDNA used as material had been derived from T cells, B-cell-depleted T cells, or PBMCs.

As processed by the authors: Amplified reference gene primers provided the basis for estimating nucleated cell counts. The protocol was immunoSEQ multiplex PCR, while the TCRdb copy is restricted to in-frame clones and leaves out a portion. V, J and clone size were drawn from that table, and D and trimming were deduced from the DNA. The table includes about 300,000 clones, more than 85% detected once. Germline V gene data show CDR1 as LGHDT and CDR2 as YNNKEL (reference sequence). There are 13 residues in the CDR3. Unmatched junction bases numbered 4, after V lost 0 bases and J lost 14 bases. Sequencing was done on a sample of peripheral blood. The chain is built from TRBV3-1 (or the pseudogene TRBV3-2) and TRBJ1-6, with 7 bases fitting TRBD1. The TCR comes from a man aged 40-49 years with acute or convalescent COVID-19. In nucleotides, the CDR3 is TGTGCCAGCAGCCAAGAAGGGGGCCTCACCCTCCACTTT. Translation: CASSQEGGLTLHF.